One and the same sample provided the 2 T cell receptor beta chains below, sequenced in a study of T cells in Graves' hyperthyroidism and ophthalmopathy. There were TCR beta CDR3 regions amplified from RNA transcripts. In the first-round RT-PCR of the TCR CDR3, the HTBI primer set was used. Via MiXCR, TCRdb re-called the multiplex PCR reads, giving one row per CDR3 protein. The sample has approximately 420,000 distinct CDR3 sequences, about an eighth seen once. Sample: blood. The receptors come from a woman aged 18-29 years with Graves' hyperthyroidism.

In this sample, this clonotype turned up many times. This sequence joins TRBV2 and TRBJ2-3; perhaps TRBD1 as D (6 bases). Germline V gene lookup returns CDR1 SNHLY and CDR2 FYNNEI. This CDR3 contains 15 residues. Trimming took off 5 bases at V and 1 base at J, with 13 bases between the two ends. The CDR3: CASSYRDIRTDTQYF. CDR3 coding DNA: TGTGCCAGCAGTTACCGGGACATACGCACAGATACGCAGTATTTT.

This clonotype occurred many times. The chain has TRBV10-3 and TRBJ2-3; unclear D gene. Deletions cut 11 bases from V and 2 bases from J, with 11 bases between. This CDR3 comprises 12 residues. Germline V CDR1 and CDR2: ENHRY, SYGVKD. The CDR3 nucleotides are TGTGCCGCCGCAAGTCCCACAGATACGCAGTATTTT. This codes for CAAASPTDTQYF.